Reported below is one T cell receptor (beta chain). The data derive from a study of OX40 agonist ivuxolimab in advanced cancers. Across the study: Those enrolled were about 80% male, with a mean age of 60 years and ages from 23 to 79.

The CDR3 sequence is 11 residues long. Per germline, CDR1 LNHDA and CDR2 SQIVND (reference sequence). V was clipped by 6 bases and J by 8 bases, with 10 bases between them. Some clones are missing from TCRdb's copy, which holds only in-frame ones; the method was immunoSEQ multiplex PCR. Here the sample spans 65,000 to 95,000 clones, less than 85% being singletons. The V and J genes are TRBV19 and TRBJ1-2; D ambiguous. The clonotype was recovered from an adult with an advanced solid tumor such as melanoma, head and neck, liver or kidney cancer. Here the sequenced sample was CD4+ or CD8+ T cells sorted from blood, taken in a trial of the OX40 agonist ivuxolimab. CDR3 in amino acids: CASSPPPGYTF. CDR3 DNA sequence: TGTGCCAGTAGCCCCCCCCCGGGCTACACCTTC.